Listed below are T cell receptor beta chains from one sample, sequenced in a study of regulatory T cells in long-lasting Graves disease. TCRdb reprocessed the multiplex PCR reads with MiXCR, giving one entry per CDR3 protein. This table holds about 350,000 distinct CDR3 sequences, around 15% found once. These same records also appear under a second study, on T cells in Graves' hyperthyroidism and ophthalmopathy.

The sample consisted of peripheral blood mononuclear cells (PBMCs), taken at new diagnosis, from a patient treated with antithyroid drugs. These receptors came from a woman between 18 and 29 years old with Graves disease. The CDR3 runs from the conserved cysteine through the conserved F or W. D genes are given only for firm matches. The size of a clone is reported for some rows only, either as once, few or many, or as a class for expanded clones.

J gene: TRBJ1-1; D gene: .; clone size: .; V gene: TRBV6-2/TRBV6-3; CDR3 protein: CASSYSPLLTEAFF; CDR3 DNA: TGTGCCAGCAGTTACTCCCCGCTCCTTACTGAAGCTTTCTTT
J gene: TRBJ1-1; D gene: .; clone size: many; V gene: TRBV2; CDR3 protein: CASHLDSMNTEAFF; CDR3 DNA: TGTGCCAGCCACCTCGACAGCATGAACACTGAAGCTTTCTTT
J gene: TRBJ1-3; D gene: .; clone size: .; V gene: TRBV28; CDR3 protein: CASSFVMHTSSGNTIYF; CDR3 DNA: TGTGCCAGCAGTTTTGTAATGCACACAAGCTCTGGAAACACCATATATTTT
J gene: TRBJ1-2; D gene: .; clone size: many; V gene: TRBV6-1; CDR3 protein: CASSDTLRDGYTF; CDR3 DNA: TGTGCCAGCAGTGATACGTTGAGGGACGGCTACACCTTC
J gene: TRBJ1-5; D gene: .; clone size: .; V gene: TRBV4-2; CDR3 protein: CASSQEGALNQPQHF; CDR3 DNA: TGTGCCAGCAGCCAAGAGGGGGCGCTCAATCAGCCCCAGCATTTT
J gene: TRBJ2-6; D gene: TRBD2; clone size: many; V gene: TRBV12-3/TRBV12-4; CDR3 protein: CASTPKGGAFGANVLTF; CDR3 DNA: TGTGCCAGCACCCCAAAGGGAGGGGCGTTTGGGGCCAACGTCCTGACTTTC
J gene: TRBJ2-6; D gene: .; clone size: .; V gene: TRBV29-1; CDR3 protein: CSVEVLRSGANVLTF; CDR3 DNA: TGCAGCGTTGAAGTCCTACGCTCCGGGGCCAACGTCCTGACTTTC
J gene: TRBJ2-1; D gene: .; clone size: many; V gene: TRBV5-1; CDR3 protein: CASSALRSDEQFF; CDR3 DNA: TGCGCCAGCAGCGCCTTAAGGAGTGATGAGCAGTTCTTC
J gene: TRBJ2-7; D gene: TRBD2; clone size: many; V gene: TRBV6-4; CDR3 protein: CASSPRTRNYEQYF; CDR3 DNA: TGTGCCAGCAGTCCCCGGACTAGAAACTACGAGCAGTACTTC
J gene: TRBJ1-6; D gene: TRBD1; clone size: .; V gene: TRBV20-1; CDR3 protein: CSAKVGQQNSPLHF; CDR3 DNA: TGCAGTGCTAAAGTGGGACAGCAAAATTCACCCCTCCACTTT
J gene: TRBJ2-7; D gene: .; clone size: many; V gene: TRBV7-9; CDR3 protein: CASSLGGNRYEQYF; CDR3 DNA: TGTGCCAGCAGCTTAGGGGGGAATCGGTACGAGCAGTACTTC